A selection of T cell receptor beta chains follows, all from one sample in a study of identical twins. A single record per CDR3 protein comes from TCRdb applying MiXCR to the 5' RACE reads. The table has some 600,000 distinct CDR3 sequences, just over 7% seen once; the top ten hold less than 2%. The same data also contributed to another study, on yellow fever vaccine responses in identical twins.

The sample taken for sequencing was PBMCs. The receptor source for this set is a woman under 30 in good health. Both conserved end residues are part of each CDR3. D genes are given only for firm matches. Only part of the rows carry a size: once, few, many, or a class if the clone is expanded.

CDR3 | DNA | V | D | J | length | size
CASSPTRDPGRNSAKNIQYF | TGTGCCAGCAGCCCCACCCGGGACCCCGGACGTAACTCAGCCAAAAACATTCAGTACTTC | TRBV11-2 | . | TRBJ2-4 | 20 | many
CSATPTVLAVYNEQFF | TGCAGTGCTACCCCGACAGTTCTAGCGGTCTACAATGAGCAGTTCTTC | TRBV20-1 | TRBD2 | TRBJ2-1 | 16 | many
CASSPGGAAEKLFF | TGTGCCAGTAGCCCGGGAGGGGCCGCCGAAAAACTGTTTTTT | TRBV19 | . | TRBJ1-4 | 14 | few
CASSLGFSGANVLTF | TGTGCCAGCAGTTTGGGTTTCTCTGGGGCCAACGTCCTGACTTTC | TRBV12-3/TRBV12-4 | . | TRBJ2-6 | 15 | few
CASSLKRGGLAGDRADTQYF | TGTGCCAGCAGTTTGAAGCGCGGGGGTCTAGCGGGAGACCGCGCAGATACGCAGTATTTT | TRBV12-3/TRBV12-4 | TRBD2 | TRBJ2-3 | 20 | many
CASTQDWQVSRTDTQYF | TGTGCCAGCACCCAAGATTGGCAGGTCAGTCGCACAGATACGCAGTATTTT | TRBV3-1 | . | TRBJ2-3 | 17 | .
CASRRESYEQYF | TGTGCCAGTCGGCGGGAGTCCTACGAGCAGTACTTC | TRBV12-3/TRBV12-4 | TRBD2 | TRBJ2-7 | 12 | .
CASSFQNQPQHF | TGTGCCAGCAGTTTTCAGAATCAGCCCCAGCATTTT | TRBV12-3/TRBV12-4 | . | TRBJ1-5 | 12 | many
CASMLLAEPGNEQFF | TGTGCCAGCATGCTACTAGCGGAGCCTGGGAATGAGCAGTTCTTC | TRBV7-6 | TRBD2 | TRBJ2-1 | 15 | many
CASSFMGGSNTEAFF | TGTGCCAGCAGCTTTATGGGGGGATCGAACACTGAAGCTTTCTTT | TRBV5-6 | . | TRBJ1-1 | 15 | few
CASSQDLAGGGDRETQYF | TGTGCCAGCAGCCAAGACCTAGCGGGAGGGGGGGACAGGGAGACCCAGTACTTC | TRBV4-2 | TRBD2 | TRBJ2-5 | 18 | few
CASSSGGTLNEKLFF | TGTGCCAGCAGCTCTGGGGGGACCCTTAATGAAAAACTGTTTTTT | TRBV5-5 | . | TRBJ1-4 | 15 | few
CASSQGTSGSFPQFF | TGTGCCAGCAGCCAAGGGACTAGCGGAAGTTTTCCGCAGTTCTTC | TRBV3-1 | TRBD2 | TRBJ2-1 | 15 | .
CALGEATNTEAFF | TGTGCCCTGGGGGAGGCTACGAACACTGAAGCTTTCTTT | TRBV2 | . | TRBJ1-1 | 13 | .
CSVPPGGNEQFF | TGCAGCGTTCCCCCTGGGGGTAATGAGCAGTTCTTC | TRBV29-1 | . | TRBJ2-1 | 12 | few
CATSRVYYEQFF | TGTGCCACCAGCAGAGTTTACTATGAGCAGTTCTTC | TRBV15 | . | TRBJ2-1 | 12 | many
CASSEVWGRETQYF | TGTGCCAGCAGTGAAGTCTGGGGAAGGGAGACCCAGTACTTC | TRBV6-1 | . | TRBJ2-5 | 14 | few
CASSLIASGSNEQFF | TGTGCCAGCAGCTTAATAGCTAGCGGGTCCAATGAGCAGTTCTTC | TRBV7-3 | TRBD2 | TRBJ2-1 | 15 | few
CASSLAKGVPGNTIYF | TGTGCCAGCAGCTTAGCTAAGGGGGTCCCGGGAAACACCATATATTTT | TRBV12-3/TRBV12-4 | . | TRBJ1-3 | 16 | many
CASSYWQGYGNEQFF | TGTGCCAGCAGTTACTGGCAGGGCTATGGCAATGAGCAGTTCTTC | TRBV6-5 | . | TRBJ2-1 | 15 | many
CASSVEATGISNEQFF | TGTGCCAGCAGCGTAGAAGCCACTGGGATATCCAATGAGCAGTTCTTC | TRBV9 | . | TRBJ2-1 | 16 | .
CASSPRPGAYNEQFF | TGTGCCAGCAGCCCCAGACCCGGCGCCTACAATGAGCAGTTCTTC | TRBV7-2 | . | TRBJ2-1 | 15 | many
CSGTRLAGTDTQYF | TGCAGCGGGACCAGACTAGCGGGCACAGATACGCAGTATTTT | TRBV29-1 | TRBD2 | TRBJ2-3 | 14 | few
CATSRAGTGELFF | TGTGCCACCAGCCGGGCGGGGACCGGGGAGCTGTTTTTT | TRBV6-2/TRBV6-3 | . | TRBJ2-2 | 13 | few
CASSLGGTGGQFF | TGTGCCAGCAGTTTAGGAGGGACCGGAGGACAGTTCTTC | TRBV28 | . | TRBJ2-1 | 13 | .
CSAPSGGRETQYF | TGCAGTGCTCCCAGCGGAGGTCGGGAGACCCAGTACTTC | TRBV20-1 | . | TRBJ2-5 | 13 | .
CASSTDREPNKPQHF | TGTGCCAGCAGTACGGACAGGGAACCCAATAAGCCCCAGCATTTT | TRBV27 | TRBD1 | TRBJ1-5 | 15 | many
CASSLSMDRGRGETQYF | TGTGCCAGCAGTTTATCTATGGACAGGGGACGAGGGGAGACCCAGTACTTC | TRBV28 | TRBD1 | TRBJ2-5 | 17 | many
CASSDSGTDTEAFF | TGCGCCAGCAGTGATTCTGGGACAGACACTGAAGCTTTCTTT | TRBV10-2 | TRBD1 | TRBJ1-1 | 14 | .
CASTTTGGIELGNEQFF | TGTGCCAGCACTACTACAGGGGGCATAGAACTGGGCAATGAGCAGTTCTTC | TRBV11-2 | TRBD1 | TRBJ2-1 | 17 | many
CSVVWGSTDTQYF | TGCAGCGTTGTTTGGGGGAGCACAGATACGCAGTATTTT | TRBV29-1 | . | TRBJ2-3 | 13 | few
CASSLTRGTGNYGYTF | TGTGCCAGCAGCCTTACCCGAGGGACAGGGAACTATGGCTACACCTTC | TRBV7-2 | TRBD1 | TRBJ1-2 | 16 | many
CASSQNYISGQSSSYNEQFF | TGTGCCAGCAGCCAAAACTATATCAGCGGACAGAGTAGCTCCTACAATGAGCAGTTCTTC | TRBV14 | . | TRBJ2-1 | 20 | .
CASSLRSQPQHF | TGTGCCAGCAGTTTAAGGAGTCAGCCCCAGCATTTT | TRBV12-3/TRBV12-4 | . | TRBJ1-5 | 12 | many
CASSENSMNTEAFF | TGTGCCAGCAGTGAGAACAGCATGAACACTGAAGCTTTCTTT | TRBV2 | . | TRBJ1-1 | 14 | .
CASKGLAGVDTQYF | TGTGCCAGCAAAGGGCTAGCGGGGGTAGATACGCAGTATTTT | TRBV6-1 | TRBD2 | TRBJ2-3 | 14 | many
CASSPRQGAGAKNIQYF | TGTGCCAGCAGTCCTCGACAGGGGGCGGGGGCCAAAAACATTCAGTACTTC | TRBV28 | TRBD1 | TRBJ2-4 | 17 | few
CASSPFRDIDEQFF | TGTGCCAGCAGTCCTTTTCGGGACATCGATGAGCAGTTCTTC | TRBV28 | . | TRBJ2-1 | 14 | few
CASSYVGGLSDTQYF | TGTGCCAGCAGTTACGTGGGGGGCCTTTCAGATACGCAGTATTTT | TRBV6-5 | . | TRBJ2-3 | 15 | .
CASSVQYQETQYF | TGTGCCAGCAGCGTCCAATACCAAGAGACCCAGTACTTC | TRBV9 | . | TRBJ2-5 | 13 | many
CASSLLKTGSHTGELFF | TGTGCCAGCAGTTTACTAAAGACAGGGTCTCACACCGGGGAGCTGTTTTTT | TRBV27 | TRBD1 | TRBJ2-2 | 17 | .
CSVFPGFSDEQFF | TGCAGCGTATTCCCAGGATTTAGCGATGAGCAGTTCTTC | TRBV29-1 | . | TRBJ2-1 | 13 | many
CASSHFGQGTNQPQHF | TGTGCCAGCAGCCACTTCGGACAGGGGACTAATCAGCCCCAGCATTTT | TRBV12-3/TRBV12-4 | TRBD1 | TRBJ1-5 | 16 | few
CASSHQQGAGNTIYF | TGTGCCAGCAGTCATCAACAGGGGGCAGGAAACACCATATATTTT | TRBV6-1 | TRBD1 | TRBJ1-3 | 15 | many
CAVPGTSGRTDSYNEQFF | TGTGCCGTCCCCGGGACTAGCGGGAGGACGGACTCCTACAATGAGCAGTTCTTC | TRBV6-4 | TRBD2 | TRBJ2-1 | 18 | many